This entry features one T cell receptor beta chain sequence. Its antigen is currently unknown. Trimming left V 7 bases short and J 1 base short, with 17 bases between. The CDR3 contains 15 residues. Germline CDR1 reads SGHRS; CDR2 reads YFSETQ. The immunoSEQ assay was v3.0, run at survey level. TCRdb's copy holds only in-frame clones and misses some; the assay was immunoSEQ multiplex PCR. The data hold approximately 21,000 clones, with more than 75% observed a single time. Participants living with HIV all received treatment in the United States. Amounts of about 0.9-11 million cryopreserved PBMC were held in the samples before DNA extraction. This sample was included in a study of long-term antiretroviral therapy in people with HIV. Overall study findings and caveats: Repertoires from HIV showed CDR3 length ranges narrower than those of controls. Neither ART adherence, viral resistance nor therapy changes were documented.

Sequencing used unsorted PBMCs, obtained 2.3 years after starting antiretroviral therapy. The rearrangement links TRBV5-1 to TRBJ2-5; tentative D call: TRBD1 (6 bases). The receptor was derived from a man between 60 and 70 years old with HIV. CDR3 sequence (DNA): TGCGCCAGCGGGGAACAGACAGGAGGCCAAGAGACCCAGTACTTC. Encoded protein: CASGEQTGGQETQYF.